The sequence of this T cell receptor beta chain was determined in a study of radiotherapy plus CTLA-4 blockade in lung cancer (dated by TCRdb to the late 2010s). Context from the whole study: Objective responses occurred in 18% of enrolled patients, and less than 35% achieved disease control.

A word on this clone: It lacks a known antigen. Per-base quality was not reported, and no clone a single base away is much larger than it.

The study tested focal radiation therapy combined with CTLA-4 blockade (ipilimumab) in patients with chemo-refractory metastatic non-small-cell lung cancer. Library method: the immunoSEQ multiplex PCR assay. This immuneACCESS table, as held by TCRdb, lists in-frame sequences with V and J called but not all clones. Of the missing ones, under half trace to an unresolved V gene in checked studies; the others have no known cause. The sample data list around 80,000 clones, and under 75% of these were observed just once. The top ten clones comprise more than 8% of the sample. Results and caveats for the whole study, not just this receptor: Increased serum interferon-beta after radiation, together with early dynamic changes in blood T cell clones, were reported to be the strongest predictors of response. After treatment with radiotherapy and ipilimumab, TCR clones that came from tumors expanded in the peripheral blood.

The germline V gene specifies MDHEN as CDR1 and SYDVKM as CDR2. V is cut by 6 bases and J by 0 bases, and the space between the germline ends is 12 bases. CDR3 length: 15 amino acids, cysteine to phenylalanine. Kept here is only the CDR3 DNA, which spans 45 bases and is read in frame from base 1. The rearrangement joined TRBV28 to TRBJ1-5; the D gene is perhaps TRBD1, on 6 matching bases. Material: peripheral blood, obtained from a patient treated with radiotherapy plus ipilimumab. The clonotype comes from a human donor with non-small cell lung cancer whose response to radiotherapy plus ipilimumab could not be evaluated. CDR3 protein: CASRRDRNSNQPQHF. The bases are TGTGCCAGCAGACGTGACAGGAATAGCAATCAGCCCCAGCATTTT.